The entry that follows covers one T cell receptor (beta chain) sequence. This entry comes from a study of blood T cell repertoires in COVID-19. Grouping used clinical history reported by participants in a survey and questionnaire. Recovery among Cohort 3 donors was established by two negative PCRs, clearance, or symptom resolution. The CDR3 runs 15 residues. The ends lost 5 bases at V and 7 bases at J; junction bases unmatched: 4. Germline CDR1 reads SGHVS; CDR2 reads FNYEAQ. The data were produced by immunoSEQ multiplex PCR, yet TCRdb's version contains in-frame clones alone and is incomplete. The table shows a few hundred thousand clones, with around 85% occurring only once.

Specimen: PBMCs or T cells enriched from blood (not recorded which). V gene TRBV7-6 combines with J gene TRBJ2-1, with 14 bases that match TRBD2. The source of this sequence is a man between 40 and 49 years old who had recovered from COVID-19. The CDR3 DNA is TGTGCCAGCAGCCCCGGGACTAGCGGGAGTAATGAGCAGTTCTTC. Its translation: CASSPGTSGSNEQFF.